The 15 T cell receptor beta chains given below trace back to one sample, sequenced in a study of blood T cell repertoires in COVID-19. Data came from immunoSEQ multiplex PCR; TCRdb stores just in-frame clones and leaves some out. The repertoire holds 250,000 to 350,000 clones, with 80% to 90% as singletons. The sequencing input was peripheral blood. The receptors originated from a woman aged 50 to 60 with acute or convalescent COVID-19.

This sequence joins TRBV7-2 and TRBJ2-5; 8 bases align to TRBD1. Trimming took 1 base from V and 4 from J; bases not matched to a gene: 2. The CDR3 length is 14 residues. Germline V gene sequence: CDR1 SGHTA, CDR2 FQGNSA. The DNA of the CDR3 is TGTGCCAGCAGCTTAGGGACAGGGCGAGAGACCCAGTACTTC. Translating gives CASSLGTGRETQYF.

V is TRBV10-1 and J is TRBJ2-3; 10 positions match TRBD2. V shed 3 bases, J shed 4 bases, and the junction held 10 bases outside the gene matches. Germline V gene lookup returns CDR1 WNHNN and CDR2 SYGVQD (reference sequence). CDR3 length: 17 amino acids. The DNA for the CDR3 is TGCGCCAGCAGTGACATTAGAGCGGGGGGGCAAGCAGATACGCAGTATTTT. This encodes CASSDIRAGGQADTQYF.

As regards this clone: The sample carries other DNA sequences with the same CDR3. V and J are TRBV7-2 and TRBJ2-2; no definite D call. Between the trimmed V and J ends, which lost 5 bases and 2 bases, there was a span of 6 bases. The V gene's germline CDR1 is SGHTA and CDR2 FQGNSA. CDR3 length equals 13 residues. The CDR3 is CASSPINTGELFF. CDR3 sequence (DNA): TGTGCCAGCAGCCCAATCAACACCGGGGAGCTGTTTTTT.

V and J are TRBV5-1 and TRBJ2-3; 10 nucleotides align to TRBD2. Trimming took 4 bases from V and 2 from J; bases not matched to a gene: 10. This CDR3 region has 17 residues. The germline V gene has CDR1 SGHRS and CDR2 YFSETQ. CDR3 amino acids: CASSPARAGGVTDTQYF. The CDR3 nucleotides are TGCGCCAGCAGCCCGGCTAGAGCGGGAGGGGTCACAGATACGCAGTATTTT.

The chain carries TRBV24-1 and TRBJ2-2; 7 bases fit TRBD1. Germline V gives CDR1 KGHDR, CDR2 SFDVKD. After removal of 0 bases from V and 6 bases from J, the junction contained 9 bases not matched to a gene. The CDR3 runs 17 residues. The CDR3 DNA sequence: TGTGCCACCAGTGATTTGCCAGGGACAGCCGATGCCGGGGAGCTGTTTTTT. Amino acid sequence: CATSDLPGTADAGELFF.

This clone was seen only a few times. This chain connects TRBV18 to TRBJ1-2; perhaps TRBD1 as D (5 bases). Between the trimmed V and J ends, which lost 6 bases and 2 bases, there was a span of 16 bases. This CDR3 comprises 15 residues. The germline gives CDR1 KGHSH, CDR2 LQKENI. The CDR3 DNA is TGTGCCAGCTCGCAGTCGGGCCAGGGCAACTATGGCTACACCTTC. Its translation: CASSQSGQGNYGYTF. Full variable domain (rest looked up from reference TRBV18 and TRBJ1-2): NAGVMQNPRHLVRRRGQEARLRCSPMKGHSHVYWYRQLPEEGLKFMVYLQKENIIDESGMPKERFSAEFPKEGPSILRIQQVVRGDSAAYFCASSQSGQGNYGYTFGSGTRLTVV.

This chain joins TRBV5-1 and TRBJ2-1; 13 bases line up with TRBD2. Germline-derived CDR1 and CDR2 are SGHRS and YFSETQ. The CDR3 length is 15 residues. Losses at the gene ends were 3 bases for V and 6 bases for J; bases not matched to a gene: 3. Here the CDR3 reads CASSSLAGGPNEQFF. CDR3 sequence (DNA): TGCGCCAGCAGCTCACTAGCGGGGGGGCCCAATGAGCAGTTCTTC.

The gene calls are TRBV18 and TRBJ1-2; no reliable D call. Trimming removed 1 base from V and 8 bases from J, with 8 bases in between. The germline V gene encodes CDR1 KGHSH and CDR2 LQKENI. The CDR3 extends over 12 amino acids. The CDR3 coding sequence is TGTGCCAGCTCACCACGAGACAACGGCTACACCTTC. Residues: CASSPRDNGYTF.

The chain is built from TRBV27 and TRBJ2-1, with 8 bases matching TRBD2. The V gene's germline CDR1 is MNHEY and CDR2 SMNVEV (reference sequence). V gave up 1 base and J gave up 5 bases; unmatched junction bases: 16. The CDR3 contains 19 residues. The CDR3 loop is CASSLLSSGTLAANNEQFF. CDR3 nucleotides: TGTGCCAGCAGTTTATTGAGTAGCGGGACTTTGGCAGCCAACAATGAGCAGTTCTTC.

The chain carries TRBV3-1 (or the pseudogene TRBV3-2) and TRBJ1-3, with D unclear. Germline V gives CDR1 LGHDT, CDR2 YNNKEL (reference sequence). Between the trimmed V and J ends, which lost 3 bases and 2 bases, there was a span of 8 bases. The CDR3 is 14 amino acids. CDR3 bases: TGTGCCAGCAGCCAGCCGGAGCCTGGAAACACCATATATTTT. Translating it yields CASSQPEPGNTIYF.

The chain has TRBV11-2 and TRBJ1-4; TRBD1 matches at 9 bases. CDR1 and CDR2 (germline): SGHAT, FQNNGV. This CDR3 is 13 amino acids long. The junction had 1 base not matched to a gene; V was cut back by 5 bases and J by 6 bases. The CDR3 sequence is CASSRDRDEKLFF. The CDR3 nucleotides read TGTGCCAGCAGCCGGGACAGGGATGAAAAACTGTTTTTT. Looking up the rest from reference TRBV11-2 and TRBJ1-4 gives the full variable domain: EAGVAQSPRYKIIEKRQSVAFWCNPISGHATLYWYQQILGQGPKLLIQFQNNGVVDDSQLPKDRFSAERLKGVDSTLKIQPAKLEDSAVYLCASSRDRDEKLFFGSGTQLSVL.

As regards this clone: The sample carries other DNA sequences with the same CDR3. The J gene is TRBJ1-1, the V gene TRBV27; D not certain. Per germline, CDR1 MNHEY and CDR2 SMNVEV (reference sequence). The CDR3 covers 13 residues. Trimming took 5 bases from V and 3 from J, leaving 10 bases between them. The CDR3 protein is CASSLTRDTEAFF. The CDR3, as DNA: TGTGCCAGCAGTCTCACACGGGACACTGAAGCTTTCTTT.

The rearrangement joins TRBV2 to TRBJ2-7; TRBD1 matches 11 bases. This CDR3 contains 14 residues. V shed 6 bases and J 6 bases; nucleotides not matched to a gene: 7. The germline CDR1 and CDR2 sequences are SNHLY and FYNNEI. CDR3 amino acids: CASRDRDRGSEQYV. For the CDR3, the DNA is TGTGCCAGCAGAGACCGGGACAGGGGGTCCGAGCAGTACGTC.

The chain employs TRBV3-1 (or the pseudogene TRBV3-2) and TRBJ2-2; possible D gene TRBD2, 5 bases. CDR3 length: 15 amino acids. Germline V lookup: CDR1 LGHDT, CDR2 YNNKEL (reference sequence). V was trimmed by 7 bases and J by 2 bases, leaving 14 bases between them. The CDR3 DNA reads TGTGCCAGCATACTAGGGCGGAAAAACACCGGGGAGCTGTTTTTT. Amino acids: CASILGRKNTGELFF.

The V gene is TRBV5-1, the J gene TRBJ2-1, with 8 nucleotides matching TRBD2. Trimming cost V 5 bases and J 10 bases; bases outside gene matches: 14. Germline-derived CDR1 and CDR2 are SGHRS and YFSETQ. The CDR3 has 15 amino acids. CDR3 amino acids: CASSPISGGGEEQFF. DNA for the CDR3: TGCGCCAGCAGTCCGATCAGCGGGGGAGGCGAAGAGCAGTTCTTC.